The clone carrying this TCR beta chain appeared many times. No antigen is known for it. This sample is part of a study of T cell repertoires in cytomegalovirus infection. General study results and limits: People with CMV and the relevant HLA were identified by cumulative public TCR beta family frequency.

Each CDR3 protein is one row after TCRdb ran MiXCR on the reads. The repertoire includes 450,000 to 650,000 distinct CDR3 sequences, about 30% of them detected once, and 13% sits in the top ten. Trimming pared 4 bases from V and 0 bases from J, leaving 4 bases between. CDR1 and CDR2 from the germline V gene are MDHEN and SYDVKM. This CDR3 has 12 residues. The TCR originated in a human donor in good health (CMV status not recorded). Some clones in this sample may be carry-over from other donors' samples. Material: PBMCs. The gene calls are TRBV28 and TRBJ2-7; the D is unclear. The CDR3, as DNA: TGTGCCAGCAGTTCCCCCTCCTACGAGCAGTACTTC. This translates into CASSSPSYEQYF. Variable domain in full (rest from reference TRBV28 and TRBJ2-7): DVKVTQSSRYLVKRTGEKVFLECVQDMDHENMFWYRQDPGLGLRLIYFSYDVKMKEKGDIPEGYSVSREKKERFSLILESASTNQTSMYLCASSSPSYEQYFGPGTRLTVT.